This TCR beta chain was obtained from a study of blood T cell repertoires in COVID-19. In the original analysis: For nucleated cells, counts were estimated from reference gene primer amplification. The data were produced by immunoSEQ multiplex PCR, yet TCRdb's version contains in-frame clones alone and is incomplete. The V and J calls and clone size come from that table; D and trimming were worked out from the DNA. The sample contains roughly 250,000 clones, 84% of which appear only once. This receptor was taken from a woman aged 35 to 49 who had recovered from COVID-19. Sequenced input: peripheral blood.

The CDR3 DNA reads TGTGCCAGCAGCCCCCCCCTAGGGGGACAGGGGGACTACGAGCAGTACTTC. Translation gives CASSPPLGGQGDYEQYF. This sequence joins TRBV7-9 and TRBJ2-7; 11 nucleotides match TRBD1. The CDR3 has 17 residues. Trimming at V came to 5 bases and at J to 3 bases, leaving 12 bases not matched to a gene. Germline V gene sequence: CDR1 SEHNR, CDR2 FQNEAQ (reference sequence).